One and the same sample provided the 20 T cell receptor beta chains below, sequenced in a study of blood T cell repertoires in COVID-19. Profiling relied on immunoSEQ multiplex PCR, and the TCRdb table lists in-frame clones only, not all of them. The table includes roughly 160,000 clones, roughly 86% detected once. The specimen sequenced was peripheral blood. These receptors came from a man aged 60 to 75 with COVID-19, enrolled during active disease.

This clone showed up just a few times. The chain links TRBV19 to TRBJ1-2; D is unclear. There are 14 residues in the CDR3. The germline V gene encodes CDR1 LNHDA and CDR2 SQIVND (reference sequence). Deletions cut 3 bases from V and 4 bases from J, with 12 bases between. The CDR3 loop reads CASSIGLGGYGYTF. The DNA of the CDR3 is TGTGCCAGTAGTATCGGGTTGGGTGGCTATGGCTACACCTTC.

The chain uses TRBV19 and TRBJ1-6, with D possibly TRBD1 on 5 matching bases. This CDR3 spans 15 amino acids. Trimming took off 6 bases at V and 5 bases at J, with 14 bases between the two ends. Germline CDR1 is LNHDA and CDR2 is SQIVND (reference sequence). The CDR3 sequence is CASRNRSPDNSPLHF. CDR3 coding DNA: TGTGCCAGTAGAAACAGGTCACCCGATAATTCACCCCTCCACTTT.

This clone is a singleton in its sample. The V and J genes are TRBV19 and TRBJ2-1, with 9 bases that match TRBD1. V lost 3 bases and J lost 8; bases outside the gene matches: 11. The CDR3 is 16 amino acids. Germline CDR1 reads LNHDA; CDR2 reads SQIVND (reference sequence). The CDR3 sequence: CASSIGPGQGFYEQFF. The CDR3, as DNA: TGTGCCAGTAGTATCGGACCGGGACAGGGATTTTATGAGCAGTTCTTC.

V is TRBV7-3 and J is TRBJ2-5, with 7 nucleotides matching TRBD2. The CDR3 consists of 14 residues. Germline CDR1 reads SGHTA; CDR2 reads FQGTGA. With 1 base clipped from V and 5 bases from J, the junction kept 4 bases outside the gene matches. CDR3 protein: CASSLMGGTETQYF. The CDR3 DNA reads TGTGCCAGCAGCTTAATGGGGGGGACGGAGACCCAGTACTTC.

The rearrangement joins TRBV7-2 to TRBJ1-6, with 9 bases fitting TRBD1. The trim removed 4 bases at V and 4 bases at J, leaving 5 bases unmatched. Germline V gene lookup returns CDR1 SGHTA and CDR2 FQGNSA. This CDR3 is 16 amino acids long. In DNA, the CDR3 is TGTGCCAGCAGCTCCTTGACAGGGGGATATAATTCACCCCTCCACTTT. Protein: CASSSLTGGYNSPLHF.

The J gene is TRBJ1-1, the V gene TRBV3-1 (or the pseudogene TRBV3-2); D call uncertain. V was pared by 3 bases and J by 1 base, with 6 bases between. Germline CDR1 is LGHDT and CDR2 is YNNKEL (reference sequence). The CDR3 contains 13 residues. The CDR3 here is CASSQGRNTEAFF. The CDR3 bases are TGTGCCAGCAGCCAGGGCAGGAACACTGAAGCTTTCTTT.

Here the CDR3 DNA reads TGTGCCAGCAGTTACAATAGTTTCGGGGGACGTGGCTACACCTTC. This codes for CASSYNSFGGRGYTF. The chain couples TRBV6-5 to TRBJ1-2, with D possibly TRBD1 on 5 matching bases. CDR3 length equals 15 residues. Germline values: CDR1 MNHEY, CDR2 SVGAGI. V was pared by 2 bases and J by 7 bases, with 17 bases between.

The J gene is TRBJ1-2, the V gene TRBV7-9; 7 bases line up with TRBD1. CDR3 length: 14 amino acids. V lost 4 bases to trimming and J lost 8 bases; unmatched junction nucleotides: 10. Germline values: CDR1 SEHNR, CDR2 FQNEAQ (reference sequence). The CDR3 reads CASSWSTGPEGYTF. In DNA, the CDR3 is TGTGCCAGCAGCTGGTCGACAGGGCCTGAGGGCTACACCTTC.

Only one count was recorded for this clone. CDR3 DNA sequence: TGTGCCAGTAGGCGGCCCTCTGGGGCCAACGTCCTGACTTTC. It codes for CASRRPSGANVLTF. This rearrangement joins TRBV19 to TRBJ2-6; D gene unclear. Germline CDR1 LNHDA, CDR2 SQIVND (reference sequence). This CDR3 contains 14 residues. The V gene lost 6 bases and the J gene lost 0 bases, with 6 bases spanning the gap.

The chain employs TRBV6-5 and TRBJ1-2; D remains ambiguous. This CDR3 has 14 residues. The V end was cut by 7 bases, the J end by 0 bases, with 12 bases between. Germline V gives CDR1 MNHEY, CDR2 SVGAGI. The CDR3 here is CASKEEPTNYGYTF. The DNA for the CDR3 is TGTGCCAGCAAAGAGGAACCTACTAACTATGGCTACACCTTC.

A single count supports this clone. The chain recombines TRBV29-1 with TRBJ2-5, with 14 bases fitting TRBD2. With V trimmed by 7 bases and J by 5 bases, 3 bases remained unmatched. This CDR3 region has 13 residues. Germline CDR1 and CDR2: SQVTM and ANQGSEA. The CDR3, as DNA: TGCAGCGCGGGACTAGCGGGGGCGGAGACCCAGTACTTC. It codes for CSAGLAGAETQYF.

CDR3 in amino acids: CATSDSGTGDEKLFF. The CDR3 bases are TGTGCCACCAGTGACTCCGGGACAGGGGACGAAAAACTGTTTTTT. The gene calls are TRBV24-1 and TRBJ1-4; 10 bases fit TRBD1. The CDR3 runs 15 residues. The junction had 6 bases not matched to a gene; V was cut back by 4 bases and J by 8 bases. Germline V gene data show CDR1 as KGHDR and CDR2 as SFDVKD.

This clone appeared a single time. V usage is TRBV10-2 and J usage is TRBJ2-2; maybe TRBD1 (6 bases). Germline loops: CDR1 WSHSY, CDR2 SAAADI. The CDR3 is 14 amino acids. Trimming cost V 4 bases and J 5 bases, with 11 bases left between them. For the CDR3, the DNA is TGCGCCAGCAGTGGTGTGGGGGCAACCGGGGAGCTGTTTTTT. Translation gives CASSGVGATGELFF.

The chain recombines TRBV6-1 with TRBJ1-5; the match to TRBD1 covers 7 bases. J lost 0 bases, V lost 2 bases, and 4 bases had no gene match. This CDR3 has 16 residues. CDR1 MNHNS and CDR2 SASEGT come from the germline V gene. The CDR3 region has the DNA TGTGCCAGCAGTGAATGGGGACAGCTTAGCAATCAGCCCCAGCATTTT. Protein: CASSEWGQLSNQPQHF.

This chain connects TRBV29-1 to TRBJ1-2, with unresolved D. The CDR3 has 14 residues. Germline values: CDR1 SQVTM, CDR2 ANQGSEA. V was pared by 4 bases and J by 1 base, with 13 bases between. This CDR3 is CSVGATHNNYGYTF. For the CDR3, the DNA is TGCAGCGTTGGGGCCACTCACAATAACTATGGCTACACCTTC.

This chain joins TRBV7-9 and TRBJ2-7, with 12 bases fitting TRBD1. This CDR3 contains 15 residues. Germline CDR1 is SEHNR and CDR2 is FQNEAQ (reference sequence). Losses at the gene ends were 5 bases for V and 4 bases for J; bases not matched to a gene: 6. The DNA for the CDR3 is TGTGCCAGCAGCAACCGGGACAGGGGGCGATACGAGCAGTACTTC. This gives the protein CASSNRDRGRYEQYF.

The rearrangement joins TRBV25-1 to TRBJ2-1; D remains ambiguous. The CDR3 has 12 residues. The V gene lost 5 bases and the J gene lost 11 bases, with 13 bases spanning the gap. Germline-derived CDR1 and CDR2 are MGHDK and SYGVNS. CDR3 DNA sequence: TGTGCCAGCAGTATAGGCAGCGCCAAGCAGTTCTTC. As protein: CASSIGSAKQFF.

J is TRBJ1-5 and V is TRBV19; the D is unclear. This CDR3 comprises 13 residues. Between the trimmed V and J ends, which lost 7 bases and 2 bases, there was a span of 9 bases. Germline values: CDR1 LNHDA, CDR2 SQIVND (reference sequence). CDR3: CASTTQGNQPQHF. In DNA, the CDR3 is TGTGCCAGTACCACACAAGGCAATCAGCCCCAGCATTTT.

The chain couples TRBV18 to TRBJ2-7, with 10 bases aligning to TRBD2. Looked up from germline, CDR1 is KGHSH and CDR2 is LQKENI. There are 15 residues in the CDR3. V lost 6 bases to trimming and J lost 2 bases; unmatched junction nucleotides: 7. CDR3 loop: CASSQLAGQTYEQYF. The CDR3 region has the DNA TGTGCCAGCTCGCAACTAGCGGGGCAAACCTACGAGCAGTACTTC.

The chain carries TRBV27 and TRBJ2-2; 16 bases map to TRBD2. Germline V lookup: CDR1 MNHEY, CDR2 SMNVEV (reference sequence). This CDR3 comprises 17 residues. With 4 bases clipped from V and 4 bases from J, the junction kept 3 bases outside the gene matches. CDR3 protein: CASSSGTSGRGTGELFF. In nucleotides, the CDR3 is TGTGCCAGCAGTTCCGGGACTAGCGGGAGGGGCACCGGGGAGCTGTTTTTT.